One sample yielded the 24 T cell receptor beta chains listed below, sequenced in a study of blood T cell repertoires in COVID-19. Sequenced by immunoSEQ multiplex PCR; TCRdb stores in-frame clones only, minus some. Of 60,000 to 90,000 clones in the sample, 65% to 85% were seen once. Specimen: peripheral blood. These receptors were taken from a man between 60 and 70 years old with active or convalescent COVID-19.

This clone was seen once. The chain carries TRBV6-6 and TRBJ1-5; TRBD1 is a possible D gene (5 bases). In germline, CDR1 is MNHNY, CDR2 SVGAGI (reference sequence). The CDR3 spans 14 residues. The V gene lost 5 bases and the J gene lost 7 bases, with 15 bases spanning the gap. The CDR3 loop reads CASSLPGGYQPQHF. The CDR3 DNA reads TGTGCCAGCAGTCTACCCGGGGGGTACCAGCCCCAGCATTTT.

The gene calls are TRBV6-2 or TRBV6-3 and TRBJ2-7, with D tentatively TRBD1 (6 bases). V dropped 4 bases and J dropped 0 bases, with 16 bases sitting between them. The V gene's germline CDR1 is MNHEY and CDR2 SVGEGT. The CDR3 runs 16 residues. CDR3 sequence reads: CASSWAGGEISYEQYF. CDR3 in DNA: TGTGCCAGCAGTTGGGCTGGGGGCGAAATCTCCTACGAGCAGTACTTC.

The chain couples TRBV4-1 to TRBJ1-4; a possible D gene is TRBD1 (5 bases). The CDR3 sequence is 15 residues long. V was clipped by 1 base and J by 8 bases, with 14 bases between them. Germline-derived CDR1 and CDR2 are MGHRA and YSYEKL. The CDR3 DNA reads as TGCGCCAGCAGCCAAGGGGTGCAGGGAAGGGAAAAACTGTTTTTT. Its translation is CASSQGVQGREKLFF.

V and J are TRBV15 and TRBJ1-2; tentatively, D is TRBD1 (5 bases). The CDR3 totals 14 residues. Looked up from germline, CDR1 is LNHNV and CDR2 is YYDKDF (reference sequence). V shed 0 bases and J shed 8 bases, with 13 bases lying between them. In DNA, the CDR3 is TGTGCCACCAGCAGAGATCAAATGGGGCGAGGCTACACCTTC. Translated: CATSRDQMGRGYTF.

The gene calls are TRBV7-9 and TRBJ2-1; a weak D match, TRBD2 (5 bases). Germline V gene lookup returns CDR1 SEHNR and CDR2 FQNEAQ (reference sequence). Trimming removed 3 bases from V and 1 base from J, with 16 bases in between. This CDR3 has 17 amino acids. Here the CDR3 DNA reads TGTGCCAGCAGCTTTAGGACTGGGATAAAGTCCTACAATGAGCAGTTCTTC. Translated: CASSFRTGIKSYNEQFF.

This clone was seen only once. The chain couples TRBV5-6 to TRBJ2-4; D may be TRBD2 (5 bases). Trimming left V 4 bases short and J 0 bases short, with 20 bases between. Germline values: CDR1 SGHDT, CDR2 YYEEEE. This CDR3 has 18 residues. This CDR3 reads CASSPSFASSIAKNIQYF. In nucleotides, the CDR3 is TGTGCCAGCAGCCCGTCCTTCGCTAGCTCAATAGCCAAAAACATTCAGTACTTC.

CDR3 sequence reads: CASSAGGGAAYNEQFF. The CDR3 DNA reads as TGTGCCAGCAGCGCGGGGGGCGGGGCGGCCTACAATGAGCAGTTCTTC. V gene TRBV9 combines with J gene TRBJ2-1, with D perhaps matching TRBD2 (7 bases). Germline V gene data show CDR1 as SGDLS and CDR2 as YYNGEE. The germline V and J ends were trimmed by 3 bases and 2 bases, with 15 bases remaining between them. CDR3 length equals 16 residues.

The chain joins TRBV4-3 to TRBJ2-1; maybe TRBD1 (6 bases). The CDR3 extends over 16 amino acids. The germline V and J ends were trimmed by 0 bases and 0 bases, with 9 bases remaining between them. The germline CDR1 and CDR2 sequences are LGHNA and YSLEER. The CDR3 nucleotides read TGCGCCAGCAGCCAAGATAGGGGGAACTCCTACAATGAGCAGTTCTTC. Translation gives CASSQDRGNSYNEQFF.

The genes are TRBV5-1 and TRBJ1-1; D is uncertain. Germline values: CDR1 SGHRS, CDR2 YFSETQ. Trimming shortened V by 0 bases and J by 0 bases, and 6 bases separated the two germline ends. This CDR3 spans 14 amino acids. The CDR3 DNA is TGCGCCAGCAGCTTGGACAGCATGAACACTGAAGCTTTCTTT. Its protein is CASSLDSMNTEAFF.

This chain joins TRBV27 and TRBJ2-6; 7 bases match TRBD1. CDR1 MNHEY and CDR2 SMNVEV come from the germline V gene (reference sequence). V gave up 5 bases and J gave up 0 bases; unmatched junction bases: 10. The CDR3 length is 18 residues. For the CDR3, the DNA is TGTGCCAGCAGTGCCTTGGGGACAGCCTCCTCTGGGGCCAACGTCCTGACTTTC. Its translation: CASSALGTASSGANVLTF.

This clone was recorded once. V is TRBV27 and J is TRBJ2-7, with a weak D call TRBD1 (6 bases). The V gene lost 1 base and the J gene lost 3 bases, with 13 bases spanning the gap. This CDR3 has 15 amino acids. Germline V gene lookup returns CDR1 MNHEY and CDR2 SMNVEV (reference sequence). DNA of the CDR3: TGTGCCAGCAGTTTATTTGTGGCAGGGGTCTACGAGCAGTACTTC. This encodes CASSLFVAGVYEQYF.

The V and J genes are TRBV5-4 and TRBJ1-2; D gene ambiguous. This CDR3 comprises 9 residues. CDR1 and CDR2 (germline): SGHNT, YYREEE (reference sequence). V gave up 4 bases and J gave up 13 bases, with 8 bases separating them. The CDR3 is CASSVVRTF. The CDR3 region has the DNA TGTGCCAGCAGCGTGGTTCGCACCTTC.

V is TRBV7-9 and J is TRBJ1-2; D is undetermined. CDR3 size: 13 residues. Germline CDR1 and CDR2: SEHNR and FQNEAQ (reference sequence). V was clipped by 5 bases and J by 1 base, with 8 bases between them. The CDR3: CASSIQDNYGYTF. DNA of the CDR3: TGTGCCAGCAGCATCCAGGATAACTATGGCTACACCTTC.

The chain has TRBV11-2 and TRBJ2-1; no clear D. The V gene lost 0 bases and the J gene lost 6 bases, with 9 bases spanning the gap. The CDR3 totals 14 residues. Germline CDR1 and CDR2: SGHAT and FQNNGV. The CDR3 loop reads CASSLDFAGNEQFF. The DNA for the CDR3 is TGTGCCAGCAGCTTAGATTTTGCCGGCAATGAGCAGTTCTTC.

This chain joins TRBV9 and TRBJ2-7; D may be TRBD1 (5 bases). V shed 4 bases and J shed 2 bases, with 13 bases lying between them. Germline V gene lookup returns CDR1 SGDLS and CDR2 YYNGEE. CDR3 length equals 14 residues. The CDR3 nucleotides are TGTGCCAGCAGCCCCCGGACACCCACCTACGAGCAGTACTTC. Its translation is CASSPRTPTYEQYF.

This clone was counted once. The sample has other DNA sequences that encode this CDR3 too. The V and J genes are TRBV4-3 and TRBJ2-2; TRBD1 aligns across 8 bases. The V gene's germline CDR1 is LGHNA and CDR2 YSLEER. This CDR3 contains 15 residues. With V trimmed by 3 bases and J by 5 bases, 5 bases remained unmatched. CDR3 coding DNA: TGCGCCAGCAGCCATGGACAGGGAGGAACCGGGGAGCTGTTTTTT. Amino acid sequence: CASSHGQGGTGELFF.

This clone was detected a few times. This chain connects TRBV18 to TRBJ1-2, with a tentative D call TRBD1 (6 bases). This CDR3 comprises 15 residues. Deletions cut 0 bases from V and 3 bases from J, with 11 bases between. Germline lookup yields CDR1 KGHSH and CDR2 LQKENI. CDR3 residues: CASSPPYKGDYGYTF. The CDR3 nucleotides are TGTGCCAGCTCACCACCGTACAAGGGGGACTATGGCTACACCTTC.

This clone was found once. The genes are TRBV24-1 and TRBJ2-2; a possible D gene is TRBD1 (5 bases). The ends were cut back, 6 bases at V and 7 bases at J, with 5 bases in the middle. This CDR3 comprises 11 residues. CDR1 KGHDR and CDR2 SFDVKD come from the germline V gene. CDR3 amino acids: CATSQGGELFF. CDR3 DNA: TGTGCCACCAGTCAGGGCGGGGAGCTGTTTTTT.

The rearrangement uses TRBV5-4 and TRBJ1-6; possibly TRBD1 for D (5 bases). The CDR3 has 18 residues. The germline gives CDR1 SGHNT, CDR2 YYREEE (reference sequence). The ends were cut back, 4 bases at V and 0 bases at J, with 17 bases in the middle. The CDR3 region has the DNA TGTGCCAGCAGCAGTACCTCTGGGGGGAGCTCCTATAATTCACCCCTCCACTTT. Its protein product is CASSSTSGGSSYNSPLHF.

In its sample, this clone was seen once. The V gene is TRBV4-1, the J gene TRBJ2-1, with 8 bases aligning to TRBD2. Trimming removed 1 base from V and 8 bases from J; junction bases left unmatched: 13. This CDR3 is 17 amino acids long. Germline values: CDR1 MGHRA, CDR2 YSYEKL. The CDR3 nucleotides read TGCGCCAGCAGCCAAGGGGTAGCGGGGCTAAGAGACTATGAGCAGTTCTTC. It yields the protein CASSQGVAGLRDYEQFF.

This chain connects TRBV12-3 or TRBV12-4 to TRBJ1-2, with TRBD1 matching over 8 bases. CDR3 length equals 13 residues. V lost 3 bases to trimming and J lost 8 bases; unmatched junction nucleotides: 5. The CDR3 coding sequence is TGTGCCAGCAGTTTGGACAGGGTTGGAGGCTACACCTTC. Protein sequence: CASSLDRVGGYTF.

This clone appeared a few times. V gene TRBV7-9 combines with J gene TRBJ2-7; 8 positions agree with TRBD1. The CDR3 sequence is 14 residues long. Germline loops: CDR1 SEHNR, CDR2 FQNEAQ (reference sequence). Trimming took 1 base from V and 1 from J; bases not matched to a gene: 0. The CDR3 region is CASSLGTGSYEQYF. CDR3 nucleotide sequence: TGTGCCAGCAGCTTAGGGACAGGGTCCTACGAGCAGTACTTC.

The chain joins TRBV19 to TRBJ2-2, with 10 bases lining up with TRBD2. The CDR3 covers 16 residues. The germline gives CDR1 LNHDA, CDR2 SQIVND (reference sequence). V dropped 7 bases and J dropped 5; count of bases not matched to a gene: 10. CDR3 protein: CASTKTAGGPTGELFF. The CDR3 bases are TGTGCCAGTACTAAAACAGCGGGGGGGCCGACCGGGGAGCTGTTTTTT.

There are a few counts of this clone. The chain couples TRBV2 to TRBJ2-3; 7 bases agree with TRBD2. Germline CDR1 and CDR2: SNHLY and FYNNEI. CDR3 length: 13 amino acids. With V trimmed by 4 bases and J by 7 bases, 5 bases remained unmatched. The CDR3 nucleotides read TGTGCCAGCAGTGGAGGGGAGGGGCATACGCAGTATTTT. Protein: CASSGGEGHTQYF.